This entry describes one T cell receptor (beta chain). Every donor was a healthy Caucasian. This sample is drawn from a study of identical twins. Carrying unique molecular identifiers, the cDNA also gained a universal primer site through template switching. TCRdb re-derived calls from the 5' RACE reads in MiXCR, one entry per CDR3 protein. Of roughly 1.6 million distinct CDR3 sequences in the sample, more than 30% were seen once. CDR3 length: 16 residues. V was clipped by 4 bases and J by 5 bases; unmatched bases: 8. The germline V gene encodes CDR1 SQVTM and CDR2 ANQGSEA. The source is a newborn girl in good health. Sequenced input: cord blood. The gene calls are TRBV29-1 and TRBJ2-1, with 13 bases that match TRBD2. DNA for the CDR3: TGCAGCGTTGGAGGGGGGACTAGCGGGACTAACAATGAGCAGTTCTTC. Translated, it gives CSVGGGTSGTNNEQFF.